This entry lists 4 T cell receptor beta chains sequenced from one sample in a study of T cells in localized non-small cell lung cancer. Libraries were prepared by immunoSEQ multiplex PCR; TCRdb keeps only in-frame clonotypes and omits some of them. Among approximately 26,000 clones, approximately 90% were seen once, and the ten largest hold 4% to 4.5%. Sequenced here: peripheral blood, sampled before any cancer treatment. The receptor set was obtained from a female donor older than 55 with stage II squamous cell lung carcinoma.

This chain connects TRBV5-1 to TRBJ1-3; D is undetermined. CDR1 and CDR2 from the germline V gene are SGHRS and YFSETQ. V shed 3 bases and J shed 0 bases, with 10 bases lying between them. This CDR3 contains 15 residues. This CDR3 is CASSSGRFSGNTIYF. The CDR3 DNA reads as TGCGCCAGCAGCTCAGGACGGTTCTCTGGAAACACCATATATTTT.

V is TRBV6-5 and J is TRBJ2-7; D is undetermined. The V end was cut by 0 bases, the J end by 5 bases, with 14 bases between. The germline CDR1 and CDR2 sequences are MNHEY and SVGAGI. This CDR3 has 15 amino acids. In DNA form, the CDR3 reads TGTGCCAGCAGTTACTCCTCCGGGCTGCCCCACGAGCAGTACTTC. Translating gives CASSYSSGLPHEQYF.

The rearrangement uses TRBV28 and TRBJ1-2; the D gene is possibly TRBD1 (6 bases). In germline, CDR1 is MDHEN, CDR2 SYDVKM. The V end was cut by 6 bases, the J end by 5 bases, with 10 bases between. This CDR3 is built from 12 residues. For the CDR3, the DNA is TGTGCCAGCAGGGACAGACGATATGGCTACACCTTC. Translating gives CASRDRRYGYTF.

J is TRBJ2-3 and V is TRBV5-4, with TRBD2 matching over 7 bases. Germline V gene sequence: CDR1 SGHNT, CDR2 YYREEE (reference sequence). The CDR3 length is 14 residues. After removal of 7 bases from V and 4 bases from J, the junction contained 9 bases not matched to a gene. CDR3 sequence reads: CASRLFRGADTQYF. The CDR3 region has the DNA TGTGCCAGCCGTCTATTCCGGGGGGCAGATACGCAGTATTTT.